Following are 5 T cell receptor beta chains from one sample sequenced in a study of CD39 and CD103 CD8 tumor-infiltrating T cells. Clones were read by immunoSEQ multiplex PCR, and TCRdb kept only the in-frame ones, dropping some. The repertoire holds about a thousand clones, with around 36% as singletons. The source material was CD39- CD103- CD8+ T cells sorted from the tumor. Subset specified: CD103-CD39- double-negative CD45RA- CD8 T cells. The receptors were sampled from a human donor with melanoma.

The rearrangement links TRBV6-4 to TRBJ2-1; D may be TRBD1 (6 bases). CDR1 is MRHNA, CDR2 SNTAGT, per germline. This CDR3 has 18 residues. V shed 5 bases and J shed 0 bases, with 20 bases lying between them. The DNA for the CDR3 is TGTGCCAGCAGTTACCTTACCCCCGGGACATACTCCTACAATGAGCAGTTCTTC. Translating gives CASSYLTPGTYSYNEQFF.

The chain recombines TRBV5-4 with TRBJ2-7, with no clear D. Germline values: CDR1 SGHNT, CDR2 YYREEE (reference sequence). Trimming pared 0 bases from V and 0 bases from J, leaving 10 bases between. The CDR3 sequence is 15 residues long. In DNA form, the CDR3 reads TGTGCCAGCAGCTTGGAAGACGCTAGCTCCTACGAGCAGTACTTC. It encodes CASSLEDASSYEQYF.

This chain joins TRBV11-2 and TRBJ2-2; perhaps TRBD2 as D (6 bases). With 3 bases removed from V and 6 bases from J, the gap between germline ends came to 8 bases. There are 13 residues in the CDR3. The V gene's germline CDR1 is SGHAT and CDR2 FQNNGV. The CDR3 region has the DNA TGTGCCAGCAGCTTGGGGGGAGCCGGGGAGCTGTTTTTT. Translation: CASSLGGAGELFF.

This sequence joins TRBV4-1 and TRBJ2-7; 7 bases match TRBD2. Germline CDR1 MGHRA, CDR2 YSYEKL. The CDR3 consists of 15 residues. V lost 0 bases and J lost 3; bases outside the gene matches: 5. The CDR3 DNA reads TGCGCCAGCAGCCAAGAACCGGGGGGAAACTACGAGCAGTACTTC. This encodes CASSQEPGGNYEQYF.

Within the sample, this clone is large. The CDR3 spells CASSRIAGGPYEQYF. Written as DNA, the CDR3 is TGCGCCAGCAGTCGTATAGCGGGGGGACCCTACGAGCAGTACTTC. This sequence joins TRBV4-1 and TRBJ2-7, with 10 bases that match TRBD2. With V trimmed by 6 bases and J by 2 bases, 7 bases remained unmatched. Germline assignment: CDR1 MGHRA and CDR2 YSYEKL. The CDR3 runs 15 residues.